The 14 T cell receptor beta chains below were found in one sample sequenced in a study of blood T cell repertoires in COVID-19. The table came from immunoSEQ multiplex PCR; TCRdb's copy has only in-frame clones and leaves some out. The sample lists some 250,000 clones, roughly 80% occurring once. The material sequenced was peripheral blood. All receptors come from a woman of 80 years or more with acute or convalescent COVID-19.

The chain is built from TRBV6-7 and TRBJ2-1, with D possibly matching TRBD1 (6 bases). TRBV6-7 is reported as an ORF; its role is uncertain. Trimming stripped 0 bases from V and 8 bases from J, with 17 bases between. The CDR3 consists of 16 residues. The DNA of the CDR3 is TGTGCCAGCAGTTACTCGACAGGACATAGGGGAGATGAGCAGTTCTTC. It specifies CASSYSTGHRGDEQFF.

The rearrangement uses TRBV18 and TRBJ1-1, with no clear D. V lost 7 bases and J 1 base, leaving 7 bases between the germline ends. CDR1 KGHSH and CDR2 LQKENI come from the germline V gene. The CDR3 has 12 residues. In nucleotides, the CDR3 is TGTGCCAGCTACGGGAGGAACACTGAAGCTTTCTTT. It codes for CASYGRNTEAFF.

This rearrangement joins TRBV12-3 or TRBV12-4 to TRBJ1-5, with a tentative D call TRBD1 (6 bases). V lost 8 bases, J lost 7 bases, and 15 bases lay in between. This CDR3 region has 13 residues. The CDR3 spells CASATGREQPQHF. CDR3 bases: TGTGCCAGCGCCACAGGGAGAGAGCAGCCCCAGCATTTT.

This clone was seen just once. This chain joins TRBV5-1 and TRBJ2-3; D is possibly TRBD2 (6 bases). Germline CDR1 reads SGHRS; CDR2 reads YFSETQ. V was pared by 6 bases and J by 0 bases, with 11 bases between. This CDR3 is built from 14 residues. Written as DNA, the CDR3 is TGCGCCAGCAACACGGGGGATAGCACAGATACGCAGTATTTT. It is translated as CASNTGDSTDTQYF.

Here the CDR3 DNA reads TGTGCCAGCAGTGAAGGTAGCGGGGATCGATACGAGCAGTACTTC. It specifies CASSEGSGDRYEQYF. V gene TRBV6-1 combines with J gene TRBJ2-7, with TRBD2 identical over 8 bases. This CDR3 is 15 amino acids long. From germline, CDR1 is MNHNS and CDR2 SASEGT. The trim removed 1 base at V and 4 bases at J, leaving 6 bases unmatched.

The chain recombines TRBV11-2 with TRBJ2-5; a weak D match, TRBD1 (6 bases). CDR1 SGHAT and CDR2 FQNNGV come from the germline V gene. V was pared by 1 base and J by 3 bases, with 18 bases between. This CDR3 contains 17 residues. The CDR3 DNA is TGTGCCAGCAGCTTAGGAGCATCCAGGGGAATTGAAGAGACCCAGTACTTC. Protein: CASSLGASRGIEETQYF.

V usage is TRBV27 and J usage is TRBJ1-6; possible D gene TRBD1, 6 bases. CDR3 length: 18 amino acids. With 5 bases removed from V and 3 bases from J, the gap between germline ends came to 20 bases. Germline V gene lookup returns CDR1 MNHEY and CDR2 SMNVEV (reference sequence). Written as DNA, the CDR3 is TGTGCCAGCAGTCGCCTCCGGGACACAGGTTTCTATAATTCACCCCTCCACTTT. Its translation: CASSRLRDTGFYNSPLHF.

The chain combines TRBV13 with TRBJ2-7; D uncertain. The CDR3 covers 12 residues. Per germline, CDR1 PRHDT and CDR2 FYEKMQ (reference sequence). V gave up 4 bases and J gave up 0 bases, with 4 bases separating them. The chain's CDR3 is CASSSSSYEQYF. The CDR3 bases are TGTGCCAGCAGCTCGAGCTCCTACGAGCAGTACTTC.

V and J are TRBV19 and TRBJ1-5, with D possibly matching TRBD1 (6 bases). In germline, CDR1 is LNHDA, CDR2 SQIVND (reference sequence). The CDR3 has 16 amino acids. V was cut by 10 bases and J by 2 bases, with 21 bases left in between. CDR3 nucleotides: TGTGCCACCAGAGGGGACACTGGGGGAGGCAATCAGCCCCAGCATTTT. Amino acid sequence: CATRGDTGGGNQPQHF.

This chain joins TRBV5-1 and TRBJ1-4; D may be TRBD1 (5 bases). The ends were cut back, 6 bases at V and 5 bases at J, with 14 bases in the middle. Germline V gives CDR1 SGHRS, CDR2 YFSETQ. The CDR3 spans 14 residues. The CDR3 reads CASTPGGWNEKLFF. CDR3 sequence (DNA): TGCGCCAGCACCCCGGGGGGGTGGAATGAAAAACTGTTTTTT.

The rearrangement joins TRBV2 to TRBJ2-3, with 12 bases that match TRBD2. This CDR3 spans 18 amino acids. The V gene end was trimmed by 2 bases and the J gene end by 2 bases; junction bases not matched to a gene: 8. The germline gives CDR1 SNHLY, CDR2 FYNNEI. The CDR3 nucleotides are TGTGCCAGCAGTGAAACTAGCGGGAGGACCACTCTCACAGATACGCAGTATTTT. Its translation: CASSETSGRTTLTDTQYF. Together with reference TRBV2 and TRBJ2-3, the CDR3 gives the full variable domain: EPEVTQTPSHQVTQMGQEVILRCVPISNHLYFYWYRQILGQKVEFLVSFYNNEISEKSEIFDDQFSVERPDGSNFTLKIRSTKLEDSAMYFCASSETSGRTTLTDTQYFGPGTRLTVL.

This sequence joins TRBV29-1 and TRBJ2-1; TRBD2 is a possible D gene (6 bases). Per the germline V gene, CDR1 is SQVTM and CDR2 is ANQGSEA. This CDR3 has 14 amino acids. V was pared by 4 bases and J by 3 bases, with 13 bases between. The CDR3 sequence: CSVAGGPLYNEQFF. In DNA, the CDR3 is TGCAGCGTTGCCGGGGGACCCCTCTACAATGAGCAGTTCTTC.

This chain joins TRBV5-4 and TRBJ1-6; no reliable D call. The CDR3 is 16 residues long. CDR1 and CDR2 (germline): SGHNT, YYREEE (reference sequence). V lost 0 bases and J lost 8, with 15 bases in between. This CDR3 is CASSLGGQPQDSPLHF. The CDR3 DNA reads as TGTGCCAGCAGCTTGGGTGGGCAGCCGCAAGATTCACCCCTCCACTTT.

This clone has just a few counts. V gene TRBV29-1 combines with J gene TRBJ2-1; D is perhaps TRBD1 (6 bases). Between the trimmed V and J ends, which lost 7 bases and 10 bases, there was a span of 23 bases. CDR1 is SQVTM, CDR2 ANQGSEA, per germline. This CDR3 comprises 14 residues. The CDR3 DNA sequence: TGCAGCGCCCTGGGGCAGGGGAAAAGAATCGAGCAGTTCTTC. Amino acids: CSALGQGKRIEQFF.